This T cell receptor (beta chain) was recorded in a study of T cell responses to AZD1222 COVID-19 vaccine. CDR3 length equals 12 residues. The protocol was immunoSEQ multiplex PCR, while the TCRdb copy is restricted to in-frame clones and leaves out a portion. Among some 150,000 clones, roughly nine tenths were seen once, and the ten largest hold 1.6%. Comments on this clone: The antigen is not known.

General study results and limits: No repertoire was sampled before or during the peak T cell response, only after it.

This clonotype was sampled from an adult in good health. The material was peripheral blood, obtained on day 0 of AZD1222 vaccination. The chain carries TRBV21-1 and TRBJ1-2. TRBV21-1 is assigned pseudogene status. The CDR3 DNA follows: TGTGCCAGCACCAGAACGGGCCAACCGAGTACCTTC. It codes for CASTRTGQPSTF.